Below, one TCR beta chain is given with its context. The specificity of this receptor is unknown. Per-base qualities were not stored, and no clone one base away is much larger. From cysteine to phenylalanine, the CDR3 is 16 amino acids long. The CDR3 DNA has 48 bases and is translated from base 1. For sequencing of the TCRbeta CDR3 region, genomic DNA was extracted from the sorted cells. TCRbeta CDR3 regions were sequenced using the immunoSEQ Assay. Imported from immuneACCESS, the table was reduced by TCRdb to in-frame sequences with V and J called. These copies leave out some clones; in studies compared against another copy, an unresolved V gene accounts for under half, and the cause of the remainder is not known. In all, the sample holds some 70,000 clones, and approximately 86% of those were seen once. Under 0.75% of the sample comes from the top ten. The source of the sample is a study of OX40 agonist ivuxolimab in advanced cancers. Regarding the research as a whole: Ivuxolimab was an agonistic, fully human IgG2 monoclonal antibody directed against OX40 (CD134), a costimulatory receptor. The paper reports the monotherapy dose-escalation portion (N of about 50 patients) of the phase I ivuxolimab trial. Patients were allowed to have had prior anti-PD-1, anti-PD-L1 or anti-CTLA-4 therapy, and approximately 40% of the dose-escalation patients had been treated with checkpoint inhibitors. A male proportion of approximately 83% and a mean age of 60 years, ranging from 23 to 79, were recorded for the dose-escalation cohort. Partial responses were achieved by three dose-escalation patients, of whom one had hepatocellular carcinoma and two had cutaneous melanoma. Intravenous ivuxolimab was administered to patients every 2 weeks at six dose levels: 0.01, 0.1, 0.3, 1.5, 3 and 10 mg/kg. Of the roughly 54 patients in dose escalation, about 20 had hepatocellular carcinoma, around 15 had melanoma, 9 had renal cell carcinoma and 9 had head and neck cancer. The purpose of peripheral TCRbeta sequencing was to test whether ivuxolimab changed TCR sequence diversity and led to clonal T-cell expansion.

The trial excluded patients who had a history of autoimmune disease or were on systemic immunosuppression. Peripheral blood for TCR sequencing was collected from all dose cohorts at baseline, on cycle 4 day 1, and on cycle 7 day 1. The samples were drawn from a first-in-human, open-label, multicenter phase I dose-escalation trial of ivuxolimab. Adults with locally advanced or metastatic head and neck squamous cell, hepatocellular, melanoma or renal cell carcinoma were enrolled in the trial. Before TCR sequencing, CD4+ T cells and CD8+ T cells from peripheral blood were sorted into separate populations. What the authors observed across the whole study: Clonal expansion of both CD4+ and CD8+ blood T cells was observed from baseline to week 6 at doses 0.1 to 3.0 mg/kg. Which antigens the clonally expanded peripheral T cells were specific for was not determined. In the 0.1-3.0 mg/kg groups, partial responders had among the lowest normalized peripheral clonal expansion, particularly in CD8+ T cells. Low levels of normalized T-cell clonal expansion were also seen in some patients who did not respond. After ivuxolimab, CD8+ T cells had more expanded clones than CD4+ T cells on average.

The chain is encoded by TRBV21-1 joined to TRBJ2-7; the table's D call TRBD2 went unverified against the DNA. TRBV21-1 is a pseudogene. The receptor was derived from an adult with an advanced solid tumor such as melanoma, head and neck, liver or kidney cancer. This material consisted of CD4+ or CD8+ T cells sorted from blood, taken in a trial of the OX40 agonist ivuxolimab. The DNA sequence is given as TGTGCCAGCAGCAAAAGAAGGCGGGAGGGCCTGGACGAGCAGTACTTC. Translation gives CASSKRRREGLDEQYF.